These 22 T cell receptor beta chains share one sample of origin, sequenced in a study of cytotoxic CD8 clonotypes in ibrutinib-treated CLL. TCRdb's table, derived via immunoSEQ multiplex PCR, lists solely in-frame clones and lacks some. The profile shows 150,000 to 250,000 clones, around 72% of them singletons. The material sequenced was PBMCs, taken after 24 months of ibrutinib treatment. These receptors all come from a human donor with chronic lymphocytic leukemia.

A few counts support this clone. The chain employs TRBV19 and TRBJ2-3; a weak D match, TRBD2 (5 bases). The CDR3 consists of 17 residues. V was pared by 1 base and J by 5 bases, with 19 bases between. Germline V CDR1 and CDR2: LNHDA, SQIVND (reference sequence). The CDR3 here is CASSIGLGSGTGDTQYF. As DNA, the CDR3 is TGTGCCAGTAGTATAGGTCTTGGGAGCGGAACGGGAGATACGCAGTATTTT.

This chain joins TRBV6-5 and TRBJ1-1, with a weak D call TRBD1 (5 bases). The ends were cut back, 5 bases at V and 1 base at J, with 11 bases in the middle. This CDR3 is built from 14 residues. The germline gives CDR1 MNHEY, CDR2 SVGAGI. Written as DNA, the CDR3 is TGTGCCAGCAGTCTCGACAGAAGGAACACTGAAGCTTTCTTT. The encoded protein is CASSLDRRNTEAFF.

The CDR3 here is CASSVNVGGYEQYF. In nucleotides, the CDR3 is TGTGCCAGCAGCGTAAACGTGGGGGGCTACGAGCAGTACTTC. The chain uses TRBV9 and TRBJ2-7; D may be TRBD2 (6 bases). Trimming pared 1 base from V and 3 bases from J, leaving 11 bases between. The CDR3 extends over 14 amino acids. In germline, CDR1 is SGDLS, CDR2 YYNGEE.

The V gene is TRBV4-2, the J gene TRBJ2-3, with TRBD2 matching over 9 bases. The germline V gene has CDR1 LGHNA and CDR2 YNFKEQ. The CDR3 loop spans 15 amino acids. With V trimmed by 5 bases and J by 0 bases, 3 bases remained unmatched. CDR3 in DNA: TGTGCCAGCAGCTCGACTAGCGGAAGCACAGATACGCAGTATTTT. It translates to CASSSTSGSTDTQYF.

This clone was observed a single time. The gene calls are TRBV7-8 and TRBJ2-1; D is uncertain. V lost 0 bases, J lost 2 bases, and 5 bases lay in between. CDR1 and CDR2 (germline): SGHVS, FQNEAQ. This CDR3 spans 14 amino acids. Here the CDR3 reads CASSLAGTYNEQFF. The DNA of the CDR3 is TGTGCCAGCAGCTTAGCAGGTACCTACAATGAGCAGTTCTTC.

The CDR3 bases are TGTGCCAGCAGCTTTTGGCCGGGGACGTACAATGAGCAGTTCTTC. Protein sequence: CASSFWPGTYNEQFF. This chain uses TRBV5-6 with TRBJ2-1; D assignment may be TRBD1 or TRBD2 (5 bases each). Germline loops: CDR1 SGHDT, CDR2 YYEEEE. CDR3 length equals 15 residues. The V end lost 2 bases, the J end lost 4 bases, and 13 bases lay between the germline ends.

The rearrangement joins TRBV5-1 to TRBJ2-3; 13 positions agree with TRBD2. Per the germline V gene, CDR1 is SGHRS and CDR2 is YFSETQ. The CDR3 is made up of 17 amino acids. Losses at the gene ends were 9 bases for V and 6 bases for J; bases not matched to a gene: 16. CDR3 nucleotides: TGCGCCATAGCCGGGACTAGCGGGGCCAGAGGGGATGATACGCAGTATTTT. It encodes CAIAGTSGARGDDTQYF.

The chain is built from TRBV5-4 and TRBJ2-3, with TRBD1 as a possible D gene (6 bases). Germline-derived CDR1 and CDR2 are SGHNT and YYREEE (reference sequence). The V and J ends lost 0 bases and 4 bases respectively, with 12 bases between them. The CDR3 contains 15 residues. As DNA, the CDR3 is TGTGCCAGCAGCTTGGCCAGGGGTGGTCCAGATACGCAGTATTTT. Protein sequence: CASSLARGGPDTQYF.

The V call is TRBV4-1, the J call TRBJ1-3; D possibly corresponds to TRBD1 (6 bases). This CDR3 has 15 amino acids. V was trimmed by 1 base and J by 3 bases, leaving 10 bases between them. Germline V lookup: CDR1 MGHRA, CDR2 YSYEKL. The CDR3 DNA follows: TGCGCCAGCAGCCAAGGGTCCAGGGGTGGAAACACCATATATTTT. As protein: CASSQGSRGGNTIYF.

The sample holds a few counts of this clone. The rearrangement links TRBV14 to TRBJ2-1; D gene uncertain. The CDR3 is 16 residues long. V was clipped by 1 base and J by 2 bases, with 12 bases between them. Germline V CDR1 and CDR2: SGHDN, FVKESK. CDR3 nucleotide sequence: TGTGCCAGCAGCCAAGGTACAGCTAATACCTACAATGAGCAGTTCTTC. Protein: CASSQGTANTYNEQFF.

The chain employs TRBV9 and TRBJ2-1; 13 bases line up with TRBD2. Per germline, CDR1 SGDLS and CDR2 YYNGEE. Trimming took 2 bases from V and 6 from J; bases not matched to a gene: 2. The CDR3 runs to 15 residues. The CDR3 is CASSVGTSGINEQFF. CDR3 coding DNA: TGTGCCAGCAGCGTCGGGACTAGCGGGATCAATGAGCAGTTCTTC.

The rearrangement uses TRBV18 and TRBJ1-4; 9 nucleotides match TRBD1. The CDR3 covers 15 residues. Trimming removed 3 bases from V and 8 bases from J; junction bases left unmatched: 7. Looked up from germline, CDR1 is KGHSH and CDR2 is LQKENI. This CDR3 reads CASSPPGQGGEKLFF. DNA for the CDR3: TGTGCCAGCTCACCTCCGGGACAGGGAGGAGAAAAACTGTTTTTT.

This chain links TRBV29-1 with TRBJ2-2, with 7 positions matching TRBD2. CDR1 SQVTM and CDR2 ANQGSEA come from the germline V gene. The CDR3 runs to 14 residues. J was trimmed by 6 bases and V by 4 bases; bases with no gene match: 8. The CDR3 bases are TGCAGCGTTGTCGCGGGAGTAGAATCCGGGGAGCTGTTTTTT. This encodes CSVVAGVESGELFF.

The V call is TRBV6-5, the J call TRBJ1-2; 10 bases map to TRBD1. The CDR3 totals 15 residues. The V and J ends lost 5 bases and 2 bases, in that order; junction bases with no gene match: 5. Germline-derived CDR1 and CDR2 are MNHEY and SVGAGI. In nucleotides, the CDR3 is TGTGCCAGCAGTCGCGGGGACAGGGGAAACTATGGCTACACCTTC. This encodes CASSRGDRGNYGYTF.

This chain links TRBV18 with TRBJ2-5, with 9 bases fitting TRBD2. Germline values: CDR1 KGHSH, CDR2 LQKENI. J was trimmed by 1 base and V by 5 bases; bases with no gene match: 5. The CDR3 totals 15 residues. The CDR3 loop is CASSGSGSLQETQYF. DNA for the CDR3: TGTGCCAGCTCAGGTAGCGGGAGTCTCCAAGAGACCCAGTACTTC.

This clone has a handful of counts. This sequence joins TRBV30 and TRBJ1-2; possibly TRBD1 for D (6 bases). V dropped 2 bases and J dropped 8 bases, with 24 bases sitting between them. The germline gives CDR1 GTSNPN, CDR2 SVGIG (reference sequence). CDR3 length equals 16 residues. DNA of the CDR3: TGTGCCTGGAGTCTTACAACAGGGTCTAGCATTATCGGCTACACCTTC. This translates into CAWSLTTGSSIIGYTF.

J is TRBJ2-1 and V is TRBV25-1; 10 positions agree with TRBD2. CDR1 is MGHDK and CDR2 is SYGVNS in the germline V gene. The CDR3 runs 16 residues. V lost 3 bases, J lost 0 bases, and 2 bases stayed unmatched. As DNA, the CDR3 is TGTGCCAGCAGTGAGCCTAGCGGGAGCTCCTACAATGAGCAGTTCTTC. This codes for CASSEPSGSSYNEQFF.

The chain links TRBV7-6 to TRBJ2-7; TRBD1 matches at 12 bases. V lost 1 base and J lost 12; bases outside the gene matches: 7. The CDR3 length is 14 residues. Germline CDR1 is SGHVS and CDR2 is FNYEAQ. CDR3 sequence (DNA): TGTGCCAGCAGCTTAGGGGGACAGGGGGCGTTATTGTACTTC. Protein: CASSLGGQGALLYF.

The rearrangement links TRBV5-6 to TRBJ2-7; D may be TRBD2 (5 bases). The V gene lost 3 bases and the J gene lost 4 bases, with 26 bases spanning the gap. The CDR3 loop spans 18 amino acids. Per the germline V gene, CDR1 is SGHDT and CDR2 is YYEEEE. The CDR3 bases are TGTGCCAGCAGCTCCCGAAGACACGGGAACCCTGCTCTGTACGAGCAGTACTTC. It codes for CASSSRRHGNPALYEQYF.

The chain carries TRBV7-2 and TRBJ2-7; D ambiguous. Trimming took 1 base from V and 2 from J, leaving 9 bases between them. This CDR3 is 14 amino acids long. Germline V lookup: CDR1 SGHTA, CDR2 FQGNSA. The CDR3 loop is CASSLGAGAYEQYF. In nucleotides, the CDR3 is TGTGCCAGCAGCTTAGGCGCCGGAGCCTACGAGCAGTACTTC. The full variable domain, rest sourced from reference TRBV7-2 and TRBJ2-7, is GAGVSQSPSNKVTEKGKDVELRCDPISGHTALYWYRQSLGQGLEFLIYFQGNSAPDKSGLPSDRFSAERTGGSVSTLTIQRTQQEDSAVYLCASSLGAGAYEQYFGPGTRLTVT.

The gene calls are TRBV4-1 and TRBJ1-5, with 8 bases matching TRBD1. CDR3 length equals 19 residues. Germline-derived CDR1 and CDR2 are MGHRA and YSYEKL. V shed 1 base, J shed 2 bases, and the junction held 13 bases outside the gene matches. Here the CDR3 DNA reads TGCGCCAGCAGCCAAGCGGTCAGGGGGCCATCTTATCGCAATCAGCCCCAGCATTTT. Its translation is CASSQAVRGPSYRNQPQHF.

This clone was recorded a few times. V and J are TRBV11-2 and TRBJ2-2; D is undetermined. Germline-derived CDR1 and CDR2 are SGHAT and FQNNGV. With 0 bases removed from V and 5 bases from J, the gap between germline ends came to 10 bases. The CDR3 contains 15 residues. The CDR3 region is CASSLDRLGTGELFF. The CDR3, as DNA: TGTGCCAGCAGCTTAGACAGGCTGGGTACCGGGGAGCTGTTTTTT.